The TCR beta chain described here comes from a study of response to subunit inactivated influenza vaccine (dated by TCRdb to 2017 to 2018). About the full investigation: To follow how T cells responded to a trivalent subunit inactivated influenza vaccine, the researchers relied on deep quantitative profiling of the T cell receptor repertoire. Results and caveats for the whole study, not just this receptor: It was suggested by the authors that each seasonal influenza vaccination may recruit only a limited number of new T cells.

From its cysteine to its phenylalanine, the CDR3 spans 13 amino acids. Only the CDR3 part of the read is kept: 39 bases, read in frame from the first base. V is reduced by 3 bases and J by 2 bases, leaving a spacing of 7 bases between them. From a lookup of the germline V gene, CDR1 and CDR2 are MNHNS and SASEGT. Libraries were constructed by RT-PCR. This sample was sequenced with an Illumina HiSeq 2500. TCRdb passed the public sequencing reads through fastp at Q25 and MiXCR, retaining productive beta sequences. Records with the same CDR3 protein are collapsed into one entry carrying the most frequent genes and DNA. The table for this sample lists some 480,000 distinct CDR3 sequences; 11% of them were counted only once. Jointly, the top ten make up roughly 12% of the sample. What the time point label conveys for this sample: more than 40 days after influenza vaccine administration. Only a few counts were recorded for this clonotype. Its antigen is not yet known. No quality values exist for individual bases; no much larger clone is one base distant.

The starting material was PBMCs from blood, obtained more than 35 days after vaccination. This TCR was recovered from a man aged 45-65 years who received an inactivated influenza vaccine. Donor details come from another sample of the same person, matched by shared clones. The sequence links TRBV6-1 to TRBJ1-1; there is no confident call for the D gene. The DNA sequence follows: TGTGCCAGCAGTGACTGGGTTAACACTGAAGCTTTCTTT. The resulting protein is CASSDWVNTEAFF.